This TCR beta chain was sequenced during a study of blood T cell repertoires in COVID-19. Study-wide context: COVID-19 samples from acute and convalescent phases originated in the United States, Italy and Spain. T cells, B-cell-depleted T cells, or PBMCs provided the cDNA or gDNA that served as material.

In the original analysis: Nucleated cell counts were estimated from reference gene primer amplification. Sequenced by immunoSEQ multiplex PCR; TCRdb stores in-frame clones only, minus some. That table gives V, J and clone size, and the DNA gave D and trimming. The sample lists under 150,000 clones; about 92% were seen once. Germline-derived CDR1 and CDR2 are LNHDA and SQIVND (reference sequence). Trimming took off 7 bases at V and 8 bases at J, with 17 bases between the two ends. The CDR3 is 14 amino acids. The J gene is TRBJ1-4, the V gene TRBV19; a possible D gene is TRBD1 (5 bases). Sequencing used peripheral blood. The TCR was taken from a man aged 50-59 years with active COVID-19. CDR3 DNA sequence: TGTGCCAGTACCCAGAGGGGAGGGGTAGAAAAACTGTTTTTT. This encodes CASTQRGGVEKLFF.